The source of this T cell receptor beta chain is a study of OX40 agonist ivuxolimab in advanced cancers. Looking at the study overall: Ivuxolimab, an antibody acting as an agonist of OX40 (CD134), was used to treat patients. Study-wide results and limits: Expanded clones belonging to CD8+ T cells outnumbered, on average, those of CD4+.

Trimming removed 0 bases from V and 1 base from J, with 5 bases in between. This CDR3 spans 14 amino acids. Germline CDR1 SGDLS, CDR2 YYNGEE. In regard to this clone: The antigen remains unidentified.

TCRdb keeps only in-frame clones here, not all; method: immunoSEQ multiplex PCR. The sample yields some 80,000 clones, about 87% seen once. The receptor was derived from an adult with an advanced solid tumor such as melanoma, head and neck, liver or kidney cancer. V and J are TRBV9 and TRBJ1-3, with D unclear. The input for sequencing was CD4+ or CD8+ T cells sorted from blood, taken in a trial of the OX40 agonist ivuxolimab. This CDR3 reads CASSVAGSGNTIYF. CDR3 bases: TGTGCCAGCAGCGTAGCCGGATCTGGAAACACCATATATTTT.